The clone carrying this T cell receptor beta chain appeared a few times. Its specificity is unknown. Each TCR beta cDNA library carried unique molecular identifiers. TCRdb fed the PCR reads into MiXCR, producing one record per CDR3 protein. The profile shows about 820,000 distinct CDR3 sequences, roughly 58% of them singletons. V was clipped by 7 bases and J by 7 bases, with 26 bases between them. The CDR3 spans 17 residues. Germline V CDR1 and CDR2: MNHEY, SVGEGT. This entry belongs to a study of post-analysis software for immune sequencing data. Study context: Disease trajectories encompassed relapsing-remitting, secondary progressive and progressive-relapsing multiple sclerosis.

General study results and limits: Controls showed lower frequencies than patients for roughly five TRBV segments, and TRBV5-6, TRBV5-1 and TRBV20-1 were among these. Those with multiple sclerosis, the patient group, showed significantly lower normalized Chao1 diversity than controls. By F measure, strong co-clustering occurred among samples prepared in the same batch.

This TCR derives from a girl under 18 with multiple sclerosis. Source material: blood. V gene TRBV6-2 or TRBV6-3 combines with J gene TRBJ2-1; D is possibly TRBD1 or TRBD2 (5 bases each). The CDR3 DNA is TGTGCCAGCACTCCTCTGGGGGTGACACTCCGGGGTAATGAGCAGTTCTTC. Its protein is CASTPLGVTLRGNEQFF.